This T cell receptor beta chain was captured in a study of PD-1 blockade in classical Hodgkin lymphoma. From germline, CDR1 is LNHDA and CDR2 SQIVND (reference sequence). This CDR3 region has 13 residues. V was pared by 3 bases and J by 2 bases, with 8 bases between. This clone is termed medium-sized. There was relapse after autologous stem cell transplantation in every patient, and there was variation in brentuximab vedotin exposure. Repertoires were generated with immunoSEQ multiplex PCR, while TCRdb's copy carries only in-frame clones and drops some. Among more than 140,000 clones listed, approximately 72% were seen once.

The sample was peripheral blood mononuclear cells (PBMCs), taken before the second cycle of nivolumab. The receptor was isolated from a human donor with classical Hodgkin lymphoma. This chain connects TRBV19 to TRBJ2-7; no clear D gene. The DNA of the CDR3 is TGTGCCAGTAGTATGACGGCGGCCTACGAGCAGTACTTC. Encoded protein: CASSMTAAYEQYF.